These 6 T cell receptor beta chains share one sample of origin, sequenced in a study of PD-L1 blockade in urothelial cancer. Time point in this sample: peripheral blood 6 weeks after treatment start. Assay: immunoSEQ multiplex PCR; the TCRdb copy retains only in-frame clones and omits some. The table records 100,000 to 150,000 clones, roughly 82% of them present only once. Sequenced here: PBMCs, sampled around atezolizumab (anti-PD-L1) treatment. Receptors were obtained from a man aged 50-60 years with urothelial cancer.

The V gene is TRBV2, the J gene TRBJ2-7, with 11 bases matching TRBD2. Losses at the gene ends were 5 bases for V and 2 bases for J; bases not matched to a gene: 11. Per germline, CDR1 SNHLY and CDR2 FYNNEI. The CDR3 is 17 residues long. CDR3 loop: CASSSGLADSAAYEQYF. DNA of the CDR3: TGTGCCAGCAGTTCGGGACTAGCGGATTCAGCGGCCTACGAGCAGTACTTC.

The gene calls are TRBV6-5 and TRBJ2-1, with 8 bases identical to TRBD1. In germline, CDR1 is MNHEY, CDR2 SVGAGI. The trim removed 2 bases at V and 12 bases at J, leaving 6 bases unmatched. This CDR3 is 13 amino acids long. In nucleotides, the CDR3 is TGTGCCAGCAGTTACCAAGACAGGGGCCGGCAGTTCTTC. Translation: CASSYQDRGRQFF.

This chain joins TRBV11-2 and TRBJ2-3, with TRBD2 identical over 7 bases. Germline V lookup: CDR1 SGHAT, CDR2 FQNNGV. Trimming took 5 bases from V and 1 from J; bases not matched to a gene: 6. The CDR3 is 15 amino acids. The CDR3 region has the DNA TGTGCCAGCAGCCCGACTAGCCGAGGCACAGATACGCAGTATTTT. Its translation is CASSPTSRGTDTQYF.

The table lists this clone with many counts. This sequence joins TRBV11-2 and TRBJ2-5; weak D call: TRBD2 (5 bases). The V gene's germline CDR1 is SGHAT and CDR2 FQNNGV. This CDR3 comprises 15 residues. Trimming removed 5 bases at V and 2 bases at J, with 15 bases between. DNA for the CDR3: TGTGCCAGCAGCCCCTCAAAGACGGGGCAAGAGACCCAGTACTTC. As protein: CASSPSKTGQETQYF. Together with reference TRBV11-2 and TRBJ2-5, the CDR3 gives the full variable domain: EAGVAQSPRYKIIEKRQSVAFWCNPISGHATLYWYQQILGQGPKLLIQFQNNGVVDDSQLPKDRFSAERLKGVDSTLKIQPAKLEDSAVYLCASSPSKTGQETQYFGPGTRLLVL.

The chain combines TRBV4-2 with TRBJ1-1; no firm D call. Trimming left V 6 bases short and J 5 bases short, with 10 bases between. Germline V CDR1 and CDR2: LGHNA, YNFKEQ. CDR3 length equals 12 residues. The CDR3 DNA sequence: TGTGCCAGCAGTCCAGCGGGAACTGAAGCTTTCTTT. The encoded protein is CASSPAGTEAFF.

The genes are TRBV9 and TRBJ2-1; 11 nucleotides match TRBD2. J lost 8 bases, V lost 4 bases, and 11 bases had no gene match. The germline V gene encodes CDR1 SGDLS and CDR2 YYNGEE. CDR3 length: 16 amino acids. CDR3 DNA: TGTGCCAGCAGCTCACAACTAGCGGGAGTGCCATATGAGCAGTTCTTC. It translates to CASSSQLAGVPYEQFF.